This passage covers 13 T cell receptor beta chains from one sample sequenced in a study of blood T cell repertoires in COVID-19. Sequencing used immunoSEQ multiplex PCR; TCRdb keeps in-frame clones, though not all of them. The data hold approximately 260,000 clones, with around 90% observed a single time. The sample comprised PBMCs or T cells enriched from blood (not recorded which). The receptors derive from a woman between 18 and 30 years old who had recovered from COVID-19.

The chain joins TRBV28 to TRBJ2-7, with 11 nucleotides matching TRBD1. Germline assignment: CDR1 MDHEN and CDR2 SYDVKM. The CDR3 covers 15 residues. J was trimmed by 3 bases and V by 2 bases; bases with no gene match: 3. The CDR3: CASSLGTGGLYEQYF. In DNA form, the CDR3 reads TGTGCCAGCAGTTTAGGGACAGGGGGTCTCTACGAGCAGTACTTC.

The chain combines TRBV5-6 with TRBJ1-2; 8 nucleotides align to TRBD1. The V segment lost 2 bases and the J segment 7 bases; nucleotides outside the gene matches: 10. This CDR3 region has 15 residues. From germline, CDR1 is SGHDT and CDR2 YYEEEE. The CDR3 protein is CASSLIGQDRAGYTF. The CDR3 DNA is TGTGCCAGCAGCTTAATTGGCCAGGACAGGGCTGGCTACACCTTC.

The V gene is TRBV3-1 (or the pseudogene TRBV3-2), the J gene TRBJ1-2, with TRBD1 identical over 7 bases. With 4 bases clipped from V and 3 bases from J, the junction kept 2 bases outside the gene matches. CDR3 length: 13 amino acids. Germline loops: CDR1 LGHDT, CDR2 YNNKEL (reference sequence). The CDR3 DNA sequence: TGTGCCAGCAGCCCGGGACAGCACTATGGCTACACCTTC. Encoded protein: CASSPGQHYGYTF.

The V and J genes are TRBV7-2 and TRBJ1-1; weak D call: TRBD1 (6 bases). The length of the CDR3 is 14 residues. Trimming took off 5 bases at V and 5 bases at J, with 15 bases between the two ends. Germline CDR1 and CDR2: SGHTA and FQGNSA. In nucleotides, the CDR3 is TGTGCCAGCAGCCCATCCACAGGGAATACTGAAGCTTTCTTT. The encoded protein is CASSPSTGNTEAFF.

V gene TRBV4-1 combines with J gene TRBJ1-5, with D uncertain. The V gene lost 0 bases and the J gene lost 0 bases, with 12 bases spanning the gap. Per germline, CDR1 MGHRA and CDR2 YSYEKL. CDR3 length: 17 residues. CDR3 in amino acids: CASSQDVGGFSNQPQHF. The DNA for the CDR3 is TGCGCCAGCAGCCAAGATGTAGGAGGCTTTAGCAATCAGCCCCAGCATTTT.

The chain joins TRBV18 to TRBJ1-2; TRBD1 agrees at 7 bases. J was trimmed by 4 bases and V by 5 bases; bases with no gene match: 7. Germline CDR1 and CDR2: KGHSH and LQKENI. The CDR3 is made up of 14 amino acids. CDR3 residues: CASSTGEIRYGYTF. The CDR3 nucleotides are TGTGCCAGCTCAACAGGGGAGATTCGCTATGGCTACACCTTC.

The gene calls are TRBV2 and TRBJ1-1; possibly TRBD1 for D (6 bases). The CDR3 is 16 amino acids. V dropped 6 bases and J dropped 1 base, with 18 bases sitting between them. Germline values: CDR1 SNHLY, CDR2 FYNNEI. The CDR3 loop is CASRPKEGGRNTEAFF. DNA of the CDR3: TGTGCCAGCAGACCCAAGGAGGGGGGGCGGAACACTGAAGCTTTCTTT.

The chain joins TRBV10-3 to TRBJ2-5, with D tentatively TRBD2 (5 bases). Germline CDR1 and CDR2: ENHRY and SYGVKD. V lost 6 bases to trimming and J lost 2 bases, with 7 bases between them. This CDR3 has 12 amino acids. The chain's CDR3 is CAIRDSQETQYF. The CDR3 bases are TGTGCCATCAGGGACTCTCAAGAGACCCAGTACTTC.

CDR3 coding DNA: TGTGCCAGCAGCTTAGTTTCGGGTGGGGACAGGGGGTATCATTCACCCCTCCACTTT. This codes for CASSLVSGGDRGYHSPLHF. The gene calls are TRBV7-2 and TRBJ1-6, with 11 nucleotides matching TRBD1. The V gene end was trimmed by 1 base and the J gene end by 8 bases; junction bases not matched to a gene: 13. The length of the CDR3 is 19 residues. Germline V gene data show CDR1 as SGHTA and CDR2 as FQGNSA.

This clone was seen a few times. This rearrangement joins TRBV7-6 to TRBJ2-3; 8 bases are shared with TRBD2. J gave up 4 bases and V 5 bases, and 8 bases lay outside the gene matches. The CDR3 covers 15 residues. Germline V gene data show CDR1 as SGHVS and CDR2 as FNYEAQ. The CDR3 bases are TGTGCCAGCAGCGGCGGACTAGCAGTTTCAGATACGCAGTATTTT. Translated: CASSGGLAVSDTQYF.

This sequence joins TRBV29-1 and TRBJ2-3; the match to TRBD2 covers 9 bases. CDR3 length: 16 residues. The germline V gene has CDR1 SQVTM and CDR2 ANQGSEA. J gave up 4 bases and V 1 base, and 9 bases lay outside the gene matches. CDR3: CSVEGGAGGRADTQYF. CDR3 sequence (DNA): TGCAGCGTTGAAGGAGGAGCGGGAGGCAGGGCAGATACGCAGTATTTT.

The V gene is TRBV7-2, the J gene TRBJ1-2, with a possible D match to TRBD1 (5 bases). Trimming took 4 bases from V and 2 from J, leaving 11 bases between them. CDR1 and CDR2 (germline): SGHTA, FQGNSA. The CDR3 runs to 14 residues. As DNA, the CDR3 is TGTGCCAGCAGCTGGGGGGGTCCGAACTATGGCTACACCTTC. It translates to CASSWGGPNYGYTF. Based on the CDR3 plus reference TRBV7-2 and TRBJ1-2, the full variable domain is GAGVSQSPSNKVTEKGKDVELRCDPISGHTALYWYRQSLGQGLEFLIYFQGNSAPDKSGLPSDRFSAERTGGSVSTLTIQRTQQEDSAVYLCASSWGGPNYGYTFGSGTRLTVV.

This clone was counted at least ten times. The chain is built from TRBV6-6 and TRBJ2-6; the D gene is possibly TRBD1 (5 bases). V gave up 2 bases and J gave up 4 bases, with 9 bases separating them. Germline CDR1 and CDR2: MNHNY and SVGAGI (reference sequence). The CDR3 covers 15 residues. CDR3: CASSYQGTGANVLTF. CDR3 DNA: TGTGCCAGCAGTTACCAGGGTACAGGGGCCAACGTCCTGACTTTC.